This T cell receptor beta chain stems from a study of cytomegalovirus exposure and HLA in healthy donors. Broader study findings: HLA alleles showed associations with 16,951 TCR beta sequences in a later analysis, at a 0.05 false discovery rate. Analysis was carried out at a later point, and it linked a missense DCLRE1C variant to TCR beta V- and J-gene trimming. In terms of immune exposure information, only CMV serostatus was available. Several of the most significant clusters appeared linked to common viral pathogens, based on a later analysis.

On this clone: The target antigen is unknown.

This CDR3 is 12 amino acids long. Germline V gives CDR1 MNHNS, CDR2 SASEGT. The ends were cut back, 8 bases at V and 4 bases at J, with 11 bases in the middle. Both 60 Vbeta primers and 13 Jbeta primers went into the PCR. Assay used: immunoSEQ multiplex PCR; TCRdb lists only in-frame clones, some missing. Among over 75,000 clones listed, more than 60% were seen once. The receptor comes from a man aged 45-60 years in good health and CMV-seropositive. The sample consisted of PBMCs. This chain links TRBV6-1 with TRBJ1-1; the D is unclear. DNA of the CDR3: TGTGCCAGCCGATCAGGCAGCACTGAAGCTTTCTTT. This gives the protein CASRSGSTEAFF.